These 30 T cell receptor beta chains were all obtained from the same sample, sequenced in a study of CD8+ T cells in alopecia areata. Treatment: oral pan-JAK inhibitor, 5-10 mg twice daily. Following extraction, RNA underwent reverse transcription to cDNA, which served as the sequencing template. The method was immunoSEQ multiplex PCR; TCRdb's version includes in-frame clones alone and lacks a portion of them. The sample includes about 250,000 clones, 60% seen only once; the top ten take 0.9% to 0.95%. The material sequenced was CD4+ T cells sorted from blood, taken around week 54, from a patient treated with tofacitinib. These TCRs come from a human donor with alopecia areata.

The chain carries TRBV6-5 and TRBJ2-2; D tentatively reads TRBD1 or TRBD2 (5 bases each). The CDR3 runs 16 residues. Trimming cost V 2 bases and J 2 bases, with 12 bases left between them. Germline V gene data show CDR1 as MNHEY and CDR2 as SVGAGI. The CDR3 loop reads CASSYRETVNTGELFF. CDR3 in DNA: TGTGCCAGCAGTTACAGGGAGACAGTAAACACCGGGGAGCTGTTTTTT.

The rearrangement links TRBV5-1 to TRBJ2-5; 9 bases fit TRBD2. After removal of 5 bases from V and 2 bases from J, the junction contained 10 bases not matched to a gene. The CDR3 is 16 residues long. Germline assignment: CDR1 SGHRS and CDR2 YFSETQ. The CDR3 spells CASSIPGGGEQETQYF. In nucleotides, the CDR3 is TGCGCCAGCAGTATCCCCGGCGGGGGGGAACAAGAGACCCAGTACTTC. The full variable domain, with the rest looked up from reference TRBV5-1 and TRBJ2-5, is KAGVTQTPRYLIKTRGQQVTLSCSPISGHRSVSWYQQTPGQGLQFLFEYFSETQRNKGNFPGRFSGRQFSNSRSEMNVSTLELGDSALYLCASSIPGGGEQETQYFGPGTRLLVL.

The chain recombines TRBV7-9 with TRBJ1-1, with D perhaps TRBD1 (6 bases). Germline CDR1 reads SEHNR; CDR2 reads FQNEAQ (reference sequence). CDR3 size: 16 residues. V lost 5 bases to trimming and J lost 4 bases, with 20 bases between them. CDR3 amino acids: CASSKVGAPGVTEAFF. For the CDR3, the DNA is TGTGCCAGCAGCAAAGTCGGGGCCCCAGGGGTCACTGAAGCTTTCTTT.

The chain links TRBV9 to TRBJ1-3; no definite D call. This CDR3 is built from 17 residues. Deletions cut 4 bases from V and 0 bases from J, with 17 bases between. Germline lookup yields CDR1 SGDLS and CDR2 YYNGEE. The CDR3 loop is CASSPTSAGHSGNTIYF. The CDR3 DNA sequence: TGTGCCAGCAGCCCAACGTCGGCAGGCCACTCTGGAAACACCATATATTTT. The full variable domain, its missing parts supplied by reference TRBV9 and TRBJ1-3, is DSGVTQTPKHLITATGQRVTLRCSPRSGDLSVYWYQQSLDQGLQFLIQYYNGEERAKGNILERFSAQQFPDLHSELNLSSLELGDSALYFCASSPTSAGHSGNTIYFGEGSWLTVV.

For the CDR3, the DNA is TGTGCCTGGAGTGTAGGAACGCAAAGATACGAGCAGTACTTC. It translates to CAWSVGTQRYEQYF. The chain has TRBV30 and TRBJ2-7, with D hard to call. This CDR3 contains 14 residues. The germline V gene has CDR1 GTSNPN and CDR2 SVGIG (reference sequence). The V and J ends lost 0 bases and 4 bases respectively, with 13 bases between them.

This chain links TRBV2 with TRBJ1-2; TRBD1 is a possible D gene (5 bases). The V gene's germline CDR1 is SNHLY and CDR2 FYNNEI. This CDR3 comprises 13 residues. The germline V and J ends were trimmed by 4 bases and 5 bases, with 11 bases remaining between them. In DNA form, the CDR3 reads TGTGCCAGCAGTGGGGACGCGCGTTATGGCTACACCTTC. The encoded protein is CASSGDARYGYTF.

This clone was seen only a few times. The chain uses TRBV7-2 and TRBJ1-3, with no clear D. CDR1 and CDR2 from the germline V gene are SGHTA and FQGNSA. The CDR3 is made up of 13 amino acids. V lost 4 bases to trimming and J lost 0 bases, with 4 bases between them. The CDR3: CASSSHSGNTIYF. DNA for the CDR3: TGTGCCAGCAGCTCCCACTCTGGAAACACCATATATTTT.

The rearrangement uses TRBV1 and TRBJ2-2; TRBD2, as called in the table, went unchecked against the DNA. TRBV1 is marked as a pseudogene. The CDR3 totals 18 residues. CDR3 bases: TGCACCAGCAGCCAAGATCGACCGAAACTAGCGAACACCGGGGAGCTGTTTTTT. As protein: CTSSQDRPKLANTGELFF.

CDR3 residues: CSGVRSTEAFF. CDR3 DNA: TGCAGTGGGGTGAGGAGCACTGAAGCTTTCTTT. The chain recombines TRBV29-1 with TRBJ1-1; D is unclear. Per the germline V gene, CDR1 is SQVTM and CDR2 is ANQGSEA. The CDR3 has 11 residues.

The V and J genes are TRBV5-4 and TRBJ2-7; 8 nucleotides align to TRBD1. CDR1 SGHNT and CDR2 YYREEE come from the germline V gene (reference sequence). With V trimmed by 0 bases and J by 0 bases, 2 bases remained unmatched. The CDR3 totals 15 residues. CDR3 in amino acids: CASSLAGGISYEQYF. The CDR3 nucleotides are TGTGCCAGCAGCTTGGCAGGGGGCATCTCCTACGAGCAGTACTTC.

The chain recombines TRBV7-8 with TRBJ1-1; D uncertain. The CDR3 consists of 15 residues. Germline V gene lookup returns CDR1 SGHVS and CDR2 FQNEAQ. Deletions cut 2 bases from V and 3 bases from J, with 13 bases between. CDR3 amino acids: CASSLTASSDTEAFF. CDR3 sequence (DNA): TGTGCCAGCAGCTTAACGGCTTCTTCAGACACTGAAGCTTTCTTT.

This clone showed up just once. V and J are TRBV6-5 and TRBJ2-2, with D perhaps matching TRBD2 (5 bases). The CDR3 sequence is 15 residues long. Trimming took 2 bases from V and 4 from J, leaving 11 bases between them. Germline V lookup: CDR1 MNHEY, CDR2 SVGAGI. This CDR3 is CASSYVRGRTGELFF. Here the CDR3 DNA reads TGTGCCAGCAGTTACGTCAGAGGGCGCACCGGGGAGCTGTTTTTT.

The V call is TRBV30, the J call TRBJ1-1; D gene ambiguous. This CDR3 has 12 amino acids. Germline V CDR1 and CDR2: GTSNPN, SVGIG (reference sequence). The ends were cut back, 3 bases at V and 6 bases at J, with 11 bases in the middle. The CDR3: CAWRGRGSEAFF. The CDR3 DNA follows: TGTGCCTGGAGGGGCCGGGGTTCTGAAGCTTTCTTT. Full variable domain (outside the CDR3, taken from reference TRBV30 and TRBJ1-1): SQTIHQWPATLVQPVGSPLSLECTVEGTSNPNLYWYRQAAGRGLQLLFYSVGIGQISSEVPQNLSASRPQDRQFILSSKKLLLSDSGFYLCAWRGRGSEAFFGQGTRLTVV.

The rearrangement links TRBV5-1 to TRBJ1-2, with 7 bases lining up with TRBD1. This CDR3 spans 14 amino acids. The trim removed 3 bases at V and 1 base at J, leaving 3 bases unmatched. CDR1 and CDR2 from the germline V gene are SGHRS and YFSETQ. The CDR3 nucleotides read TGCGCCAGCAGCTCGGGACAGAATAACTATGGCTACACCTTC. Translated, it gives CASSSGQNNYGYTF.

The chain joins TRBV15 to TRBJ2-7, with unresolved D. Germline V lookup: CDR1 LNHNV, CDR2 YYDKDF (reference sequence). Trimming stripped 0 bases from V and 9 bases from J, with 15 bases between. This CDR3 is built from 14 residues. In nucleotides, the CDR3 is TGTGCCACCAGCAGAGATCCCTCCCAAAGTGGGCAGTACTTC. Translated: CATSRDPSQSGQYF.

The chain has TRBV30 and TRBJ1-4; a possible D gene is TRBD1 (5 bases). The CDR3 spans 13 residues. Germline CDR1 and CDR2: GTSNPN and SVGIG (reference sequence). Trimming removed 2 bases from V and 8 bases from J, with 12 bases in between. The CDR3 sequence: CAWSRAGREKLFF. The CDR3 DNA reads TGTGCCTGGAGTAGGGCGGGACGGGAAAAACTGTTTTTT.

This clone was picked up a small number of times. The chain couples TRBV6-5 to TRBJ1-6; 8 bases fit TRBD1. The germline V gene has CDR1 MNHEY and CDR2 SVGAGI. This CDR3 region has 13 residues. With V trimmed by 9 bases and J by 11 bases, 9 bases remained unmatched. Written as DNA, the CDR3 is TGTGCCAGATCCCAGGGGGCAGGAGCACCCCTCCACTTT. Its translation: CARSQGAGAPLHF.

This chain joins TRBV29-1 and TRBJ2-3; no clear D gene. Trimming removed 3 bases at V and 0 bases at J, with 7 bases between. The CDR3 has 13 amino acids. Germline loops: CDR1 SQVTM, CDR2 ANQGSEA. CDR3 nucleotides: TGCAGCGTTGACCCCCAGAGCACAGATACGCAGTATTTT. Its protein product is CSVDPQSTDTQYF.

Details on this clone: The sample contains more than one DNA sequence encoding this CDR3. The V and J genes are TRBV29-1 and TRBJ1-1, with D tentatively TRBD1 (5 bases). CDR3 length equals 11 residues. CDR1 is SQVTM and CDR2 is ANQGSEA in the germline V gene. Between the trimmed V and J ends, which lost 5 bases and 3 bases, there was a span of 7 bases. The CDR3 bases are TGCAGCGTTCGGGGGGACACTGAAGCTTTCTTT. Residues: CSVRGDTEAFF.

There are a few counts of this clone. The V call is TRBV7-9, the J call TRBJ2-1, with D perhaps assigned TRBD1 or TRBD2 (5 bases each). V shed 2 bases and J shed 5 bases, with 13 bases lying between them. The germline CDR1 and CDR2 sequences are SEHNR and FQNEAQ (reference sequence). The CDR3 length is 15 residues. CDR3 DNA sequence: TGTGCCAGCAGCTTATACGTGGGGGTGAACAATGAGCAGTTCTTC. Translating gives CASSLYVGVNNEQFF.

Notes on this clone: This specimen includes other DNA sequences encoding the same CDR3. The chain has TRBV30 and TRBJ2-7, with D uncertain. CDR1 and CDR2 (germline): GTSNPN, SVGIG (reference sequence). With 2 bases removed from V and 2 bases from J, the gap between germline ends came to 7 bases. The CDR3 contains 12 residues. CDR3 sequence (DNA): TGTGCCTGGAGTCTCGGAGCCTACGAGCAGTACTTC. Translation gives CAWSLGAYEQYF.

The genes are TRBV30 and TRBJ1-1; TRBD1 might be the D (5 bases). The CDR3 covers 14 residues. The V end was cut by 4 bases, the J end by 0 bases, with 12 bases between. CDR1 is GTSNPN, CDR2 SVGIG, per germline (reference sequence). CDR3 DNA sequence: TGTGCCTGGAACGCGGGGCTAATGAACACTGAAGCTTTCTTT. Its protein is CAWNAGLMNTEAFF.

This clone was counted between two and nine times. The CDR3 nucleotides are TGTGCCTGGAGTGTACGCGGCGTAGGGGAGCAGTTCTTC. Residues: CAWSVRGVGEQFF. The chain joins TRBV30 to TRBJ2-1; no firm D call. The CDR3 sequence is 13 residues long. Germline loops: CDR1 GTSNPN, CDR2 SVGIG (reference sequence). V was clipped by 0 bases and J by 10 bases, with 13 bases between them.

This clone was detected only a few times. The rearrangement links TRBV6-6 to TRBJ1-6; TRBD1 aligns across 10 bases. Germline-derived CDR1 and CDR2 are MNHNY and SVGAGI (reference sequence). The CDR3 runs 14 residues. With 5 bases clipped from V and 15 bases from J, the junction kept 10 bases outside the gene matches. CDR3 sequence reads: CASSPGQGSPILHF. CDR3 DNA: TGTGCCAGCAGTCCGGGACAGGGGTCCCCAATCCTCCACTTT.

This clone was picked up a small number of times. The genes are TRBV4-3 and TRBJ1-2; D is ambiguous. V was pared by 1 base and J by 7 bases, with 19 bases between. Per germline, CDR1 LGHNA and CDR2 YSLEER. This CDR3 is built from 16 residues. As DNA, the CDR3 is TGCGCCAGCAGCCAAGGGGTTGAATTGGGTTCACGTGGCTACACCTTC. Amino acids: CASSQGVELGSRGYTF.

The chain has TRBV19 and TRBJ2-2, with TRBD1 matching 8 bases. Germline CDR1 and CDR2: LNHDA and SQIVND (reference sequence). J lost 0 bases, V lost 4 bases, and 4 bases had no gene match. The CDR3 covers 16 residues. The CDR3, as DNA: TGTGCCAGTAGTAAAGGACAGGGCGCGAACACCGGGGAGCTGTTTTTT. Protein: CASSKGQGANTGELFF.

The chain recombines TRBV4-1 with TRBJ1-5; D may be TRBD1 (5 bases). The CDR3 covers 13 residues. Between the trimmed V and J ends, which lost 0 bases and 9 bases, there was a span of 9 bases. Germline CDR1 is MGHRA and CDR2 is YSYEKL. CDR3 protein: CASSQDRGVPQHF. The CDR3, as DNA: TGCGCCAGCAGCCAAGACCGGGGGGTGCCCCAGCATTTT.

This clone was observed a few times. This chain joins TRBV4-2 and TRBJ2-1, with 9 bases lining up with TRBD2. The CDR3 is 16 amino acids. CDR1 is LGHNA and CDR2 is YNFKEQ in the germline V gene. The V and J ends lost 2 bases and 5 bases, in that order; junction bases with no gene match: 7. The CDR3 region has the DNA TGTGCCAGCAGCCAAACCGGGACTAGCTACAACAATGAGCAGTTCTTC. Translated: CASSQTGTSYNNEQFF.

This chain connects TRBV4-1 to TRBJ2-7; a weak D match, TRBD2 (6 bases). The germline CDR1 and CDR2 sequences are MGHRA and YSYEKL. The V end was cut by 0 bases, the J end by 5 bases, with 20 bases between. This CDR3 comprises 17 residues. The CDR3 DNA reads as TGCGCCAGCAGCCAAGATAAAGGTGGGGGGAGAGAAGACGAGCAGTACTTC. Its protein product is CASSQDKGGGREDEQYF.

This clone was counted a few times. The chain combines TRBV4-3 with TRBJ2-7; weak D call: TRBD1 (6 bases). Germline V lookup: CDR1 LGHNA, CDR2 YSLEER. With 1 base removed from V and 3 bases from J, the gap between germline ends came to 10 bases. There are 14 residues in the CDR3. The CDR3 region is CASSQGLRGYEQYF. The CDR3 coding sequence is TGCGCCAGCAGCCAAGGGCTCAGGGGCTACGAGCAGTACTTC.